Listed here is a single T cell receptor (beta chain). These data originate in a study of T cell responses to AZD1222 COVID-19 vaccine. The study pooled second doses at about 4 or about 12 weeks. Germline V gives CDR1 SGHDT, CDR2 YYEEEE. The CDR3 is made up of 14 amino acids. V shed 7 bases, J shed 4 bases, and the junction held 9 bases outside the gene matches. Measured with immunoSEQ multiplex PCR; TCRdb has only the in-frame clones, and not every one. The table records some 130,000 clones, roughly 91% of them present only once. The TCR was taken from an adult who received the AZD1222 COVID-19 vaccine. The V call is TRBV5-6, the J call TRBJ1-2; 8 nucleotides match TRBD1. This specimen was peripheral blood, taken 28 days after the second AZD1222 dose. CDR3 sequence reads: CASLQGVGFYGYTF. The DNA of the CDR3 is TGTGCCAGCCTACAGGGGGTGGGCTTCTATGGCTACACCTTC.